This TCR beta chain derives from a study of blood T cell repertoires in COVID-19. Study context: Some COVID-19 samples were acute and others convalescent; all came from the United States, Italy and Spain. T cells, B-cell-depleted T cells, or PBMCs supplied cDNA or gDNA.

Original data processing: From reference gene primer amplification, estimates of nucleated cell counts were derived. Assay used: immunoSEQ multiplex PCR; TCRdb lists only in-frame clones, some missing. V and J calls and clone size are copied from that table; D and trimming were computed from the DNA. The sample consists of 150,000 or so clones, 70% to 80% of them appearing once. Seattle's cohort entered during active infection and was followed longitudinally. This CDR3 has 13 amino acids. V was pared by 9 bases and J by 4 bases, with 15 bases between. CDR1 ENHRY and CDR2 SYGVKD come from the germline V gene.

This chain joins TRBV10-3 and TRBJ1-1; no clear D. This clonotype originated in a woman in her 70s with COVID-19, enrolled during active disease. Sequencing was performed on peripheral blood. CDR3 nucleotides: TGTGCCATAAACCGGCTATCAGGCACTGAAGCTTTCTTT. This translates into CAINRLSGTEAFF.